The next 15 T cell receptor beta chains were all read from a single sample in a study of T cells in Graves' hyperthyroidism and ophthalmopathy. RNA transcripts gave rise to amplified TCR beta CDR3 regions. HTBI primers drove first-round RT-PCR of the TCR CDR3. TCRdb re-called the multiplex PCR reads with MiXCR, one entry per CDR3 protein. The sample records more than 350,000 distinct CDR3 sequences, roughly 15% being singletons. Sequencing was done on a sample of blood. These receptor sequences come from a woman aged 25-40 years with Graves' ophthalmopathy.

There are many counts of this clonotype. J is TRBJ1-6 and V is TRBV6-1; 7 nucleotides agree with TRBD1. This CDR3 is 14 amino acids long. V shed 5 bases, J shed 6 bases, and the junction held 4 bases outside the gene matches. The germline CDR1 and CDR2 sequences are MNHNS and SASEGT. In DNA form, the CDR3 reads TGTGCCAGCAGTCAACAGGGGTTTAATTCACCCCTCCACTTT. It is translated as CASSQQGFNSPLHF.

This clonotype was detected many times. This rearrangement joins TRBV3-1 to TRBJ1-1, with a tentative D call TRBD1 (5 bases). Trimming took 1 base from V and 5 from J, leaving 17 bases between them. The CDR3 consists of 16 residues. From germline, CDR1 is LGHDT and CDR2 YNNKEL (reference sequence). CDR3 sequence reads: CASSQGPWRGVTEAFF. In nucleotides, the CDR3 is TGTGCCAGCAGCCAAGGTCCGTGGCGGGGGGTGACTGAAGCTTTCTTT.

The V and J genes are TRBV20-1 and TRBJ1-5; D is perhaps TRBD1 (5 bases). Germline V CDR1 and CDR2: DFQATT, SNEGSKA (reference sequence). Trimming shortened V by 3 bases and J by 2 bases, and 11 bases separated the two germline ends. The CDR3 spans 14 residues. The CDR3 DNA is TGCAGTGCTAGCGGCAGGGAGGGCAATCAGCCCCAGCATTTT. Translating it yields CSASGREGNQPQHF.

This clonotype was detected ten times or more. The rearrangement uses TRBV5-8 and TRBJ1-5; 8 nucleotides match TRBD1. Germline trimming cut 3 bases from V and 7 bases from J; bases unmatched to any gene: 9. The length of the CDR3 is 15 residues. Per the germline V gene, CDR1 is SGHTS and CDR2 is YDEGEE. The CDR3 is CASSWGTGRGQPQHF. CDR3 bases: TGTGCCAGCAGCTGGGGGACAGGCAGAGGCCAGCCCCAGCATTTT.

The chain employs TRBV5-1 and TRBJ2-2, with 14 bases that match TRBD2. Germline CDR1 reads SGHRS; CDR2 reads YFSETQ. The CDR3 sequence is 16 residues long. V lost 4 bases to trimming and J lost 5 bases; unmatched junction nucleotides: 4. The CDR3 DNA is TGCGCCAGCAGCACGACTAGCGGGGGGGCTACCGGGGAGCTGTTTTTT. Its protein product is CASSTTSGGATGELFF.

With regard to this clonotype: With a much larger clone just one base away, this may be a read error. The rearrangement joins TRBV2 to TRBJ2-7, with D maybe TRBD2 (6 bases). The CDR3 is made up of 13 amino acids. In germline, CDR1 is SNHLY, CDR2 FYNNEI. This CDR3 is CTTVSGGTYEQYF. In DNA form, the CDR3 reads TGTACCACGGTGTCAGGAGGGACCTACGAGCAGTACTTC. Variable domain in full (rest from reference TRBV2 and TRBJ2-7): EPEVTQTPSHQVTQMGQEVILRCVPISNHLYFYWYRQILGQKVEFLVSFYNNEISEKSEIFDDQFSVERPDGSNFTLKIRSTKLEDSAMYFCTTVSGGTYEQYFGPGTRLTVT.

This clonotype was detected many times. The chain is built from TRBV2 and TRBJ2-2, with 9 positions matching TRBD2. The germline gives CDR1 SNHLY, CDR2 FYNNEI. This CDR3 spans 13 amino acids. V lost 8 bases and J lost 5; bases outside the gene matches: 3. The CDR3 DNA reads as TGTGCCAGCGCTAGCGGGGTGACCGGGGAGCTGTTTTTT. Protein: CASASGVTGELFF.

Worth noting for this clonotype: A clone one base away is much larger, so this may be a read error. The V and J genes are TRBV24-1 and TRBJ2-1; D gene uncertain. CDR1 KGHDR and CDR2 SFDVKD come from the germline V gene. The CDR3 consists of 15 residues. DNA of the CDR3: TGTGCCACCAGTGATTTATCAGGTCTCCACAATGAGCAGCTCTTC. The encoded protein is CATSDLSGLHNEQLF.

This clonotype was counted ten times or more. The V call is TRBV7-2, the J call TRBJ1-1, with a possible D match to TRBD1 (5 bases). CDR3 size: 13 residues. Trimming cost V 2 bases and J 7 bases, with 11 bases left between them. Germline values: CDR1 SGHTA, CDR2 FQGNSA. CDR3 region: CASSLPTAFEAFF. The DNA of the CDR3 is TGTGCCAGCAGCTTACCGACAGCTTTTGAAGCTTTCTTT.

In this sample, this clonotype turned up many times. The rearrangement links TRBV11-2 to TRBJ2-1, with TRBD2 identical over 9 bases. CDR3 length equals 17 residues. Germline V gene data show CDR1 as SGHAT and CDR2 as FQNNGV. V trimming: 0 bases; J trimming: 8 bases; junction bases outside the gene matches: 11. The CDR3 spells CASSLEAGGIMGDEQFF. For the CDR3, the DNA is TGTGCCAGCAGCTTAGAAGCGGGGGGCATAATGGGGGATGAGCAGTTCTTC.

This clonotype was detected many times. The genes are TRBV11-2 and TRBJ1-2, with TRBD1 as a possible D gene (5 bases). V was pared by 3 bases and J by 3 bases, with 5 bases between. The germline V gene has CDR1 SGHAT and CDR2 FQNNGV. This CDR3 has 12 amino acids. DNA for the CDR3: TGTGCCAGCAGCTTCAGGGACTATGGCTACACCTTC. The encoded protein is CASSFRDYGYTF.

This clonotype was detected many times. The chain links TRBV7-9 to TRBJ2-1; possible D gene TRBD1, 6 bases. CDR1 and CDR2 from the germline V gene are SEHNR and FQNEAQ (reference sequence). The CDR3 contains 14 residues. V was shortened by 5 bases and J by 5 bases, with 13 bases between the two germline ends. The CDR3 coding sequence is TGTGCCAGCAGCCCTGCCGACAGGCACAATGAGCAGTTCTTC. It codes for CASSPADRHNEQFF.

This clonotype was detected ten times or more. As DNA, the CDR3 is TGTGCCAGCAGTTTCCCCTCGGGGGCCACTGAAGCTTTCTTT. Amino acids: CASSFPSGATEAFF. The rearrangement uses TRBV12-3 or TRBV12-4 and TRBJ1-1; tentative D call: TRBD1 (6 bases). The CDR3 runs to 14 residues. The V and J ends lost 3 bases and 4 bases respectively, with 12 bases between them.

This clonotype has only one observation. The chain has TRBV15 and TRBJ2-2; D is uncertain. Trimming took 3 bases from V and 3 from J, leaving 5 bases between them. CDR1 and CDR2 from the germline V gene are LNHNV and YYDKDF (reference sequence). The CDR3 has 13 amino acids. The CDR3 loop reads CATSRSYTGELFF. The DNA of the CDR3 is TGTGCCACCAGCAGGAGCTACACCGGGGAGCTGTTTTTT.

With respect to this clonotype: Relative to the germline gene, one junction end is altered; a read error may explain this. In DNA form, the CDR3 reads TGTGCCAGCATTGCTAACTATGTCTACACCTTC. It specifies CASIANYVYTF. This chain uses TRBV2 with TRBJ1-2; unclear D gene. CDR1 is SNHLY and CDR2 is FYNNEI in the germline V gene. CDR3 size: 11 residues.